This T cell receptor (beta chain) was observed in a study of identical twins. The junction had 5 bases not matched to a gene; V was cut back by 7 bases and J by 5 bases. The CDR3 totals 13 residues. General study results and limits: These conclusions were based on statistical analysis (cross-sectional, not following the same donors). Twin pairs had excess sharing that was weaker in beta out-of-frame sequences.

The sample holds a few counts of this clonotype. The antigen is unknown. Only healthy Caucasians were included as donors. Template switching added a universal primer site; cDNA carried unique molecular identifiers. In TCRdb, the 5' RACE reads were re-called with MiXCR into one record per CDR3 protein. The sample lists hundreds of thousands of distinct CDR3 sequences; around 22% were seen once. Another study also made use of these data, one on yellow fever vaccine responses in identical twins.

This sequence was found in a young woman in good health. Sample: CD4+ T cells sorted from blood. V usage is TRBV12-3 or TRBV12-4 and J usage is TRBJ2-1; TRBD2 matches at 7 bases. CDR3 in DNA: TGTGCCAGCACTGCACGGGGGGACAATGAGCAGTTCTTC. This encodes CASTARGDNEQFF.